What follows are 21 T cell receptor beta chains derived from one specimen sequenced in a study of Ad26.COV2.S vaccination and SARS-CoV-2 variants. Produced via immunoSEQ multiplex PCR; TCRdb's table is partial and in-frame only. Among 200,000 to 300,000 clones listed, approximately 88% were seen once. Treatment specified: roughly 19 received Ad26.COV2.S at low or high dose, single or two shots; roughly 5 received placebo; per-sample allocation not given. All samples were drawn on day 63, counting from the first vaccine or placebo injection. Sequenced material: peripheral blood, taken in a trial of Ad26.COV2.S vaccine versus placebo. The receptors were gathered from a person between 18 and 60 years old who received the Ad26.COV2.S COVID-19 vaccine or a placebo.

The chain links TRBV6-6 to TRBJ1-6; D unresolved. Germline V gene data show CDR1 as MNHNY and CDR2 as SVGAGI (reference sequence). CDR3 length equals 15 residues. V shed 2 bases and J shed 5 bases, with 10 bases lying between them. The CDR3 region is CASSYRTIDNSPLHF. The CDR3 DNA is TGTGCCAGCAGTTACAGAACAATCGATAATTCACCCCTCCACTTT.

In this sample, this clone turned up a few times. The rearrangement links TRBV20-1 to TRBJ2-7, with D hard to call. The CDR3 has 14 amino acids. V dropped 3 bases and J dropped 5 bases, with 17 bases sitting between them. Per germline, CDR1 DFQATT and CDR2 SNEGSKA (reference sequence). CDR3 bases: TGCAGTGCTAGTAGTTTGGCGGAGTTGCACGAGCAGTACTTC. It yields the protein CSASSLAELHEQYF.

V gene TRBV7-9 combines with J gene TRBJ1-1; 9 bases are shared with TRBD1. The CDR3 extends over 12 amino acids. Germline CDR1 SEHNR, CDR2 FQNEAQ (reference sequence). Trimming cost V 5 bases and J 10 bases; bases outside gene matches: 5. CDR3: CASSPRTGAAFF. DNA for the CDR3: TGTGCCAGCAGCCCCCGGACAGGGGCAGCTTTCTTT.

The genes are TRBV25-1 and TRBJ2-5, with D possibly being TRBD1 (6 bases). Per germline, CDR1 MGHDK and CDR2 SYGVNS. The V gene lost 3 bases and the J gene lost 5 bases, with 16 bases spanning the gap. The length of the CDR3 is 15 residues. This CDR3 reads CASSDTGPAWETQYF. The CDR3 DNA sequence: TGTGCCAGCAGTGATACAGGGCCTGCTTGGGAGACCCAGTACTTC.

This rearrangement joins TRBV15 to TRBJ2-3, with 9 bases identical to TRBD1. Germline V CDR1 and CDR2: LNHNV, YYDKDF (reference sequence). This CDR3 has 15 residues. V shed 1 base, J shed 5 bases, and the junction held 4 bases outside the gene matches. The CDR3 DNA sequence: TGTGCCACCAGCAGAGGGGACAGGGCGGGAGATACGCAGTATTTT. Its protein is CATSRGDRAGDTQYF.

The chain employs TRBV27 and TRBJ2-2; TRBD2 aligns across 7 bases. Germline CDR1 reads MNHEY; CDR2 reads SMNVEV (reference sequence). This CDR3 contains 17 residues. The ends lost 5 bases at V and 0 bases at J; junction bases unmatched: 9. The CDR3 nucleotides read TGTGCCAGCAGTCTCCCGTCTAGCGGAGCGAACACCGGGGAGCTGTTTTTT. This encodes CASSLPSSGANTGELFF.

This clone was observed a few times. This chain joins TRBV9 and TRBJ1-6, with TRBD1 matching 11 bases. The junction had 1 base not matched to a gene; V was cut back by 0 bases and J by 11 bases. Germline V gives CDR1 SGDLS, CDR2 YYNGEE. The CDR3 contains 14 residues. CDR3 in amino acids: CASSVGDRGTPLHF. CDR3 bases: TGTGCCAGCAGCGTAGGGGACAGGGGGACACCCCTCCACTTT.

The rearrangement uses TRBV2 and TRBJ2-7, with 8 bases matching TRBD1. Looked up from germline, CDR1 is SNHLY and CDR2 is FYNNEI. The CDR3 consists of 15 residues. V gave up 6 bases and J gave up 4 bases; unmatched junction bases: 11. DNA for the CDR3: TGTGCCAGCAGCTTCAAACGGGACAGGACTTACGAGCAGTACTTC. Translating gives CASSFKRDRTYEQYF. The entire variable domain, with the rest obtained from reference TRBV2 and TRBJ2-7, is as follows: EPEVTQTPSHQVTQMGQEVILRCVPISNHLYFYWYRQILGQKVEFLVSFYNNEISEKSEIFDDQFSVERPDGSNFTLKIRSTKLEDSAMYFCASSFKRDRTYEQYFGPGTRLTVT.

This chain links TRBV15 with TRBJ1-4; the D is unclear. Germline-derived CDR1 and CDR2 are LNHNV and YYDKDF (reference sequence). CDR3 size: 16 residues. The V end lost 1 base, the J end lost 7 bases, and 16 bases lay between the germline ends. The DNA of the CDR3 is TGTGCCACCAGCAGAGGTGTAATCGGTAAAAGTGAAAAACTGTTTTTT. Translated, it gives CATSRGVIGKSEKLFF.

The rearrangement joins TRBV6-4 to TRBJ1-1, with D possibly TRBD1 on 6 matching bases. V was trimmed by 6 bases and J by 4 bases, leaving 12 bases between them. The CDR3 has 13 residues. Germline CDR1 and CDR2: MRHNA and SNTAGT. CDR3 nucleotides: TGTGCCAGCAGCGAACAGGGTGGCACTGAAGCTTTCTTT. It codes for CASSEQGGTEAFF.

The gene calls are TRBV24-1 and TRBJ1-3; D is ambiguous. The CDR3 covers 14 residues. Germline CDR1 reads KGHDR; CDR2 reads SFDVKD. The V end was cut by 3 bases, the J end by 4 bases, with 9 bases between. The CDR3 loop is CATSDTRYGNTIYF. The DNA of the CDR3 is TGTGCCACCAGTGATACGAGGTACGGAAACACCATATATTTT.

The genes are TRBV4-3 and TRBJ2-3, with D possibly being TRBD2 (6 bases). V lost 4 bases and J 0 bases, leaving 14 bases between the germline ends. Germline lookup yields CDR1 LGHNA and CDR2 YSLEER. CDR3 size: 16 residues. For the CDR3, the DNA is TGCGCCAGCAGCCCCCGGGATAGCGGAAGCACAGATACGCAGTATTTT. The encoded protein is CASSPRDSGSTDTQYF.

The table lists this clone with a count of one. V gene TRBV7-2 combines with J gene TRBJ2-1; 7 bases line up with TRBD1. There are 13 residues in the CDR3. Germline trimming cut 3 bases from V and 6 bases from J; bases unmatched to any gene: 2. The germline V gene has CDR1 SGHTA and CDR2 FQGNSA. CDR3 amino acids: CASSFNRGNEQFF. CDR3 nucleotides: TGTGCCAGCAGCTTTAACAGGGGCAATGAGCAGTTCTTC.

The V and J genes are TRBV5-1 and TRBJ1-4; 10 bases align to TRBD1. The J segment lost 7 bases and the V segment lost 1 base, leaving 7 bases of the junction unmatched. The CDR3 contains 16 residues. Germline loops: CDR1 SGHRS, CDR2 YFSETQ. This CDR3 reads CASSLTGQGVFEKLFF. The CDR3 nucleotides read TGCGCCAGCAGCTTGACAGGACAGGGGGTTTTTGAAAAACTGTTTTTT.

CDR3: CASSLRAKRNTGELFF. CDR3 coding DNA: TGTGCCAGCAGCTTAAGGGCCAAGAGGAACACCGGGGAGCTGTTTTTT. The chain links TRBV13 to TRBJ2-2; no clear D gene. Germline CDR1 is PRHDT and CDR2 is FYEKMQ (reference sequence). V was trimmed by 2 bases and J by 1 base, leaving 11 bases between them. This CDR3 region has 16 residues. Together with reference TRBV13 and TRBJ2-2, the CDR3 gives the full variable domain: AAGVIQSPRHLIKEKRETATLKCYPIPRHDTVYWYQQGPGQDPQFLISFYEKMQSDKGSIPDRFSAQQFSDYHSELNMSSLELGDSALYFCASSLRAKRNTGELFFGEGSRLTVL.

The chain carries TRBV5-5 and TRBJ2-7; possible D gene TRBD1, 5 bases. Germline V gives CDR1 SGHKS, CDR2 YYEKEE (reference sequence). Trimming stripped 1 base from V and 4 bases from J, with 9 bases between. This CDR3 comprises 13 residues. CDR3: CASSLQGAYEQYF. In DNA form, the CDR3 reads TGTGCCAGCAGCTTGCAGGGCGCATACGAGCAGTACTTC.

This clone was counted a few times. The CDR3 here is CASSLASMDTQYF. CDR3 DNA sequence: TGTGCCAGCAGCTTGGCTAGCATGGATACGCAGTATTTT. This chain connects TRBV7-3 to TRBJ2-3; maybe TRBD2 (5 bases). The V end lost 3 bases, the J end lost 6 bases, and 10 bases lay between the germline ends. The germline V gene encodes CDR1 SGHTA and CDR2 FQGTGA. This CDR3 comprises 13 residues.

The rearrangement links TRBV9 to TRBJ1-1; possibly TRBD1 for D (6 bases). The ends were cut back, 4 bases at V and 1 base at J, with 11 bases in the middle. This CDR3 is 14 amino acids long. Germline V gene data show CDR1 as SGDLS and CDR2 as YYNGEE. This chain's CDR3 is CASSPRTANTEAFF. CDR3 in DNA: TGTGCCAGCAGCCCCCGGACAGCGAACACTGAAGCTTTCTTT. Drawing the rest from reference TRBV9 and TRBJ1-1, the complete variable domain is DSGVTQTPKHLITATGQRVTLRCSPRSGDLSVYWYQQSLDQGLQFLIQYYNGEERAKGNILERFSAQQFPDLHSELNLSSLELGDSALYFCASSPRTANTEAFFGQGTRLTVV.

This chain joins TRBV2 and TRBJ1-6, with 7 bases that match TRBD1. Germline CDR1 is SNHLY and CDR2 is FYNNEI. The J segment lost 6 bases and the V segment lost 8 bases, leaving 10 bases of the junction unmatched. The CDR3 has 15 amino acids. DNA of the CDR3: TGTGCCAGCTCACGGCCTGGGACAGCTAATTCACCCCTCCACTTT. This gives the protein CASSRPGTANSPLHF.

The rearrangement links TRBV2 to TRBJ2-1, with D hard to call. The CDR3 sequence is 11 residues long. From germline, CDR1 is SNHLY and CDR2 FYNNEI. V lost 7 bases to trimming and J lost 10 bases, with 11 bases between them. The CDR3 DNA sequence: TGTGCCAGCACCAAGACACTCGAGCAGTTCTTC. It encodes CASTKTLEQFF.

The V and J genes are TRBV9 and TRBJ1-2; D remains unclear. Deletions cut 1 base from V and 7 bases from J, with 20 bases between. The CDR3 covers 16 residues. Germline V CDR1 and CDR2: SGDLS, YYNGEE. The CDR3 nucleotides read TGTGCCAGCAGCGTACGGGAATGGGCCTCCGCCGGTGGCTACACCTTC. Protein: CASSVREWASAGGYTF.